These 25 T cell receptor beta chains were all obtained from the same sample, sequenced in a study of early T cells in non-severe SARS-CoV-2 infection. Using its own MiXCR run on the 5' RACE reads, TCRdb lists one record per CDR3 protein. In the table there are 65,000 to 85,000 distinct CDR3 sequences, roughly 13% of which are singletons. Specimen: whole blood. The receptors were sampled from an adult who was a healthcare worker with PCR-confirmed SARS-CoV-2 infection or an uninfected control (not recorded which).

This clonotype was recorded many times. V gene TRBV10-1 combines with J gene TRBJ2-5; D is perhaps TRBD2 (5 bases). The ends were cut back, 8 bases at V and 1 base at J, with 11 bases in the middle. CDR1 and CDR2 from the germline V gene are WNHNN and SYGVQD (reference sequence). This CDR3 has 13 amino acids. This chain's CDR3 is CASSRGSQETQYF. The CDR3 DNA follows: TGCGCCAGCTCCCGAGGGAGCCAAGAGACCCAGTACTTC.

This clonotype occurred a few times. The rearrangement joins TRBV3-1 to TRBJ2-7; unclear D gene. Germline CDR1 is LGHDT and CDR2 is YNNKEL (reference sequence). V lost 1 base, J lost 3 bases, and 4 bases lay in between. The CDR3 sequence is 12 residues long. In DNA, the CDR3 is TGTGCCAGCAGCCAAGCCAGCTACGAGCAGTACTTC. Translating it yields CASSQASYEQYF.

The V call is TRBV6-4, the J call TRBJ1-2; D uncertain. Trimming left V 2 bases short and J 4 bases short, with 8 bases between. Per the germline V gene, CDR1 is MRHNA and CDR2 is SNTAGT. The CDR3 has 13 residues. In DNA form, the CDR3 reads TGTGCCAGCAGTGACGGATTAAGCTATGGCTACACCTTC. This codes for CASSDGLSYGYTF.

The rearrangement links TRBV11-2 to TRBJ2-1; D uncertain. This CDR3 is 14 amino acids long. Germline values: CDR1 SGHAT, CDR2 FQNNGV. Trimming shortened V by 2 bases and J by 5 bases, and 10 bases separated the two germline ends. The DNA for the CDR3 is TGTGCCAGCAGCTTATCGTCAGCACACAATGAGCAGTTCTTC. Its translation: CASSLSSAHNEQFF.

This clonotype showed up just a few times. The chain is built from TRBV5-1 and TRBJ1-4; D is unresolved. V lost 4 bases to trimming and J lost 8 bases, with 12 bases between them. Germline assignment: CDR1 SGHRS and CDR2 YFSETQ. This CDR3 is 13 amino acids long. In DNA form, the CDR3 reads TGCGCCAGCAGCAAGGTCCTGGGGGAAAAACTGTTTTTT. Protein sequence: CASSKVLGEKLFF.

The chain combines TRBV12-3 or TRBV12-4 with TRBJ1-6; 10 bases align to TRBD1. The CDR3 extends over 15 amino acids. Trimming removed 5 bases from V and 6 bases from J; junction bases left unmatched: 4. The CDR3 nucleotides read TGTGCCAGCAGTCGACAGGGGGCGGGTAATTCACCCCTCCACTTT. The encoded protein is CASSRQGAGNSPLHF.

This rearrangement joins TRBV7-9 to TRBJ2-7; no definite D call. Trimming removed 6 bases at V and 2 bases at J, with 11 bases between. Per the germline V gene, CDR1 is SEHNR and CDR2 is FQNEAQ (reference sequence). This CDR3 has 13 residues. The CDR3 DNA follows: TGTGCCAGCAGTAGGACGGATACCTACGAGCAGTACTTC. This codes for CASSRTDTYEQYF.

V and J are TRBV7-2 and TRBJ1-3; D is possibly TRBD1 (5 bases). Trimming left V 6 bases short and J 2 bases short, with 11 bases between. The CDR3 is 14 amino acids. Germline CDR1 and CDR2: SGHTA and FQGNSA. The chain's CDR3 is CASSHGTPGNTIYF. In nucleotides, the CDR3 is TGTGCCAGCAGTCACGGGACTCCTGGAAACACCATATATTTT.

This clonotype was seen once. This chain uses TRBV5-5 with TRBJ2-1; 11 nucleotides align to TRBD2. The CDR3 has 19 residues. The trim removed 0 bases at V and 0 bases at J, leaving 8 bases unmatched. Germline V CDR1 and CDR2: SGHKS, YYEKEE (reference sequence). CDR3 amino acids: CASSLGLLAGAYSYNEQFF. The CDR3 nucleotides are TGTGCCAGCAGCTTGGGTCTACTAGCGGGGGCATACTCCTACAATGAGCAGTTCTTC.

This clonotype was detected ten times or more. The CDR3 DNA reads as TGTGCCAGCAGTCTGGGACAGCTGGCCTACGAGCAGTACTTC. As protein: CASSLGQLAYEQYF. The V call is TRBV12-3 or TRBV12-4, the J call TRBJ2-7, with 7 bases identical to TRBD1. The CDR3 spans 14 residues. V was clipped by 5 bases and J by 2 bases; unmatched bases: 6.

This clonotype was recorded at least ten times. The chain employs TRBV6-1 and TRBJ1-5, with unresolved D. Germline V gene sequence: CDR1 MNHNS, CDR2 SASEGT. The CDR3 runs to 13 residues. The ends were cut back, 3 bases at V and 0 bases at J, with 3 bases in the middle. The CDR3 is CASSDPSNQPQHF. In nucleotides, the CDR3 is TGTGCCAGCAGTGACCCTAGCAATCAGCCCCAGCATTTT.

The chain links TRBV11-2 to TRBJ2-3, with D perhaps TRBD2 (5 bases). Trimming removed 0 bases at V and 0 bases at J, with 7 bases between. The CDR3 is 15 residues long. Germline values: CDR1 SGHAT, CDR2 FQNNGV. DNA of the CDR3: TGTGCCAGCAGCTTAGATCCGGGGAGCACAGATACGCAGTATTTT. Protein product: CASSLDPGSTDTQYF.

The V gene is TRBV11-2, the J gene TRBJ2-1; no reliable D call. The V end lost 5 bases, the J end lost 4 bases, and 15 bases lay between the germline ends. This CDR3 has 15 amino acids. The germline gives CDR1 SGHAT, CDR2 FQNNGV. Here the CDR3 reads CASSRTRGDYNEQFF. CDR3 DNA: TGTGCCAGCAGCCGTACTCGCGGAGATTACAATGAGCAGTTCTTC.

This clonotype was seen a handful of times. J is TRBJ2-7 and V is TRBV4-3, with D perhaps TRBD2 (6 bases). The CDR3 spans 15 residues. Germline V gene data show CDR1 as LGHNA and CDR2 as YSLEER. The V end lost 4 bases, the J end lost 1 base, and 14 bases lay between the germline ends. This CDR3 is CASSRTIGSSYEQYF. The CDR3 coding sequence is TGCGCCAGCAGCCGTACCATCGGGAGTTCCTACGAGCAGTACTTC.

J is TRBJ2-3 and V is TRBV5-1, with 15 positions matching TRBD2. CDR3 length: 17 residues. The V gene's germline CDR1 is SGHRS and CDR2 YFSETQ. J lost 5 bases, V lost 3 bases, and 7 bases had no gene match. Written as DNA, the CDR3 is TGCGCCAGCAGCTCCCGGACTAGCGGGGGGGCAGGAGATACGCAGTATTTT. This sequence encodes CASSSRTSGGAGDTQYF.

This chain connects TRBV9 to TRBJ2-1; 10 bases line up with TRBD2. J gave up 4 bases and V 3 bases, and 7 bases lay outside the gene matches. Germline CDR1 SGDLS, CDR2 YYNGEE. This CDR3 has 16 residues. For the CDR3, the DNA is TGTGCCAGCAGCGCAGCGGGACTAGCGTATTACAATGAGCAGTTCTTC. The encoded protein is CASSAAGLAYYNEQFF.

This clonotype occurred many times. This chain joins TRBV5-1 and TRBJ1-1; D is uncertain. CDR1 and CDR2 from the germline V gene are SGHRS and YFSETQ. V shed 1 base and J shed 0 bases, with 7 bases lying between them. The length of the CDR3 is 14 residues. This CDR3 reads CASSLPDMNTEAFF. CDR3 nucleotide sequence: TGCGCCAGCAGCTTGCCAGATATGAACACTGAAGCTTTCTTT.

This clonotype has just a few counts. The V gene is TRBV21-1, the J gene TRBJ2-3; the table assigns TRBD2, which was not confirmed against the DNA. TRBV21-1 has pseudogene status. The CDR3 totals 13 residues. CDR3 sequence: CASSSGLVDTQYF. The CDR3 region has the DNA TGTGCCAGCAGCAGCGGACTAGTGGATACGCAGTATTTT.

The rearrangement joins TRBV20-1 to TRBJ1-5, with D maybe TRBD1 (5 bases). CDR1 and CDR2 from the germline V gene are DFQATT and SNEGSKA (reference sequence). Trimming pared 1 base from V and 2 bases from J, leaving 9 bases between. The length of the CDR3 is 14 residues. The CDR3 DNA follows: TGCAGTGCTAGAGCAGGGTCTCGCAATCAGCCCCAGCATTTT. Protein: CSARAGSRNQPQHF.

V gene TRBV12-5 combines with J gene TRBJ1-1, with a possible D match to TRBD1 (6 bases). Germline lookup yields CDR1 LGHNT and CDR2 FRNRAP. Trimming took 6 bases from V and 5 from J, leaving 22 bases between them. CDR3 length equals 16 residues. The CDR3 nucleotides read TGTGCTAGTGGCACCCCTAAGACACCCAGGGGTACTGAAGCTTTCTTT. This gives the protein CASGTPKTPRGTEAFF.

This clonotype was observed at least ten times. The DNA of the CDR3 is TGTGCCAGCAGTCCCCGGCGCTCCTACGAGCAGTACTTC. Its protein product is CASSPRRSYEQYF. The rearrangement links TRBV6-1 to TRBJ2-7; no definite D call. In germline, CDR1 is MNHNS, CDR2 SASEGT. This CDR3 region has 13 residues. The V and J ends lost 5 bases and 0 bases respectively, with 8 bases between them.

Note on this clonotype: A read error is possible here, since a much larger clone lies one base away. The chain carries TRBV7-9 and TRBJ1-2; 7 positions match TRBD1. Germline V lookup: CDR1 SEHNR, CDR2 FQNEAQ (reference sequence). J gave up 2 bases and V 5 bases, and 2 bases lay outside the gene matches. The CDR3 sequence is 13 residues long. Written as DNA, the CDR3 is TGTGCCAGCAGCCGGGGACAGAACTATGGCTACACCTTC. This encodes CASSRGQNYGYTF. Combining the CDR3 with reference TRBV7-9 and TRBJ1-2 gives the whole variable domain DTGVSQNPRHKITKRGQNVTFRCDPISEHNRLYWYRQTLGQGPEFLTYFQNEAQLEKSRLLSDRFSAERPKGSFSTLEIQRTEQGDSAMYLCASSRGQNYGYTFGSGTRLTVV.

This CDR3 reads CASSLSQDNSPLHF. The CDR3 DNA reads TGTGCCAGCAGCCTTAGCCAGGATAATTCACCCCTCCACTTT. The V gene is TRBV7-9, the J gene TRBJ1-6; unclear D gene. Germline V gives CDR1 SEHNR, CDR2 FQNEAQ (reference sequence). The CDR3 has 14 amino acids. V was cut by 5 bases and J by 5 bases, with 10 bases left in between.

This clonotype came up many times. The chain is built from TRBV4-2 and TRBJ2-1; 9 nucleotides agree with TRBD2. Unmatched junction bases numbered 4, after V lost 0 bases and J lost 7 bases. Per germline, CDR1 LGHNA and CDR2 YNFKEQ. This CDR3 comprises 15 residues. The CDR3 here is CASSQDGLAGNEQFF. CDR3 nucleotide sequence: TGTGCCAGCAGCCAAGATGGGCTAGCGGGGAATGAGCAGTTCTTC.

CDR3 DNA sequence: TGTGCCAGCAGCTTATGGGCGAGGACGGCTGATGAAGCTTTCTTT. Its protein is CASSLWARTADEAFF. This chain connects TRBV11-2 to TRBJ1-1, with D hard to call. Germline V gives CDR1 SGHAT, CDR2 FQNNGV. This CDR3 contains 15 residues. V dropped 2 bases and J dropped 7 bases, with 17 bases sitting between them.